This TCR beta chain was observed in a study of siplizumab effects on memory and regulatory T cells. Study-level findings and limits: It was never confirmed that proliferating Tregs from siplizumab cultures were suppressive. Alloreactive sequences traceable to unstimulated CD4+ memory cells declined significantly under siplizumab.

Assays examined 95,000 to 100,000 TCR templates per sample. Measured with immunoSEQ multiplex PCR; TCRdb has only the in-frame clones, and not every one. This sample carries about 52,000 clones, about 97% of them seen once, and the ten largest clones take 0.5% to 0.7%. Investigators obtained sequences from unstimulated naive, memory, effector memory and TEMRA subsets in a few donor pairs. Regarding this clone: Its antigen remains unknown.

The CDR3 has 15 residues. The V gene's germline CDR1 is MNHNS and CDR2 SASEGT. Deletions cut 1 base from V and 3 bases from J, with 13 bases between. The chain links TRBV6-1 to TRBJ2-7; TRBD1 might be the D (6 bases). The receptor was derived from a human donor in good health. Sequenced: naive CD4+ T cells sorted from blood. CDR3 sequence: CASSEEAGVGYEQYF. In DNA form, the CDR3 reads TGTGCCAGCAGTGAAGAGGCAGGGGTGGGCTACGAGCAGTACTTC.